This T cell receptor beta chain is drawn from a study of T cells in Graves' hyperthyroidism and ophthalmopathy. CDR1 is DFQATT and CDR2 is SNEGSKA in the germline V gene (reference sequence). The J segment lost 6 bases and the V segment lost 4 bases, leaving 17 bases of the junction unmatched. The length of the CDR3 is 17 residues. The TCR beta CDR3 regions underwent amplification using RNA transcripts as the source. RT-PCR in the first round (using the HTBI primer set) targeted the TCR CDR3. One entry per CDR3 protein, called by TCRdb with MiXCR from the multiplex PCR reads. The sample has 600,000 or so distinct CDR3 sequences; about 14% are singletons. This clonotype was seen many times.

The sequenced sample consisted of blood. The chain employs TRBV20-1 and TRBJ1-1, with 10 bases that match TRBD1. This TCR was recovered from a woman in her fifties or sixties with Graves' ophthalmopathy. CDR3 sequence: CSATDLGTGVPKAEAFF. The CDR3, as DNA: TGCAGTGCTACCGACTTAGGGACAGGGGTCCCTAAGGCTGAAGCTTTCTTT.